These 20 T cell receptor beta chains share one sample of origin, sequenced in a study of tumour-infiltrating T cells in Burkitt lymphoma. The table came from immunoSEQ multiplex PCR; TCRdb's copy has only in-frame clones and leaves some out. The table shows roughly 1,500 clones, with 11% occurring only once. The sequenced material came from tumor tissue. These receptors originate from a human donor with Burkitt lymphoma.

This clone turned up a few times. J is TRBJ2-4 and V is TRBV20-1; D remains ambiguous. CDR1 is DFQATT, CDR2 SNEGSKA, per germline (reference sequence). CDR3 length equals 11 residues. The V end lost 6 bases, the J end lost 11 bases, and 14 bases lay between the germline ends. The CDR3 bases are TGCAGTGCCCCATCAAGCCCACTTCAGTACTTC. It specifies CSAPSSPLQYF.

This clone was seen more than once but under ten times. The chain is built from TRBV29-1 and TRBJ2-1, with 9 bases that match TRBD2. Per germline, CDR1 SQVTM and CDR2 ANQGSEA. The CDR3 has 15 residues. J gave up 7 bases and V 6 bases, and 13 bases lay outside the gene matches. The CDR3 sequence: CSVGAGLAGRNEQFF. For the CDR3, the DNA is TGCAGCGTGGGGGCGGGTCTAGCGGGGCGTAATGAGCAGTTCTTC.

DNA of the CDR3: TGTGCCAGCAGTTCCCGGGGGTTGACTAGCACTGAAGCTTTCTTT. It translates to CASSSRGLTSTEAFF. J is TRBJ1-1 and V is TRBV6-6, with D perhaps matching TRBD1 (5 bases). CDR1 and CDR2 from the germline V gene are MNHNY and SVGAGI (reference sequence). V was clipped by 4 bases and J by 4 bases, with 16 bases between them. This CDR3 contains 15 residues.

This clone was detected only a few times. The chain links TRBV11-3 to TRBJ2-7; D may be TRBD1 (5 bases). Per the germline V gene, CDR1 is SGHNT and CDR2 is YENEEA. V lost 0 bases and J lost 5, with 11 bases in between. The CDR3 is 14 amino acids. The chain's CDR3 is CASSLEGRAHEQYF. The CDR3 DNA reads as TGTGCCAGCAGCTTAGAGGGGCGCGCCCACGAGCAGTACTTC.

DNA for the CDR3: TGTGCCAGCAGTCAGCAGAGGGCAACTAATGAAAAACTGTTTTTT. Translating gives CASSQQRATNEKLFF. This rearrangement joins TRBV6-1 to TRBJ1-4; D is unresolved. Germline V gene lookup returns CDR1 MNHNS and CDR2 SASEGT. CDR3 length: 15 amino acids. Deletions cut 5 bases from V and 0 bases from J, with 10 bases between.

This clone showed up just a few times. The rearrangement links TRBV14 to TRBJ2-7; 8 nucleotides match TRBD1. The CDR3 totals 13 residues. Trimming at V came to 4 bases and at J to 8 bases, leaving 7 bases not matched to a gene. CDR1 is SGHDN and CDR2 is FVKESK in the germline V gene. This chain's CDR3 is CASSRWGQEKQYF. In DNA form, the CDR3 reads TGTGCCAGCAGCCGGTGGGGACAGGAAAAGCAGTACTTC. The full variable domain, with the rest looked up from reference TRBV14 and TRBJ2-7, is EAGVTQFPSHSVIEKGQTVTLRCDPISGHDNLYWYRRVMGKEIKFLLHFVKESKQDESGMPNNRFLAERTGGTYSTLKVQPAELEDSGVYFCASSRWGQEKQYFGPGTRLTVT.

In its sample, this clone is large. The chain has TRBV11-2 and TRBJ2-1; D not certain. Per germline, CDR1 SGHAT and CDR2 FQNNGV. CDR3 length: 16 residues. The V end lost 5 bases, the J end lost 8 bases, and 22 bases lay between the germline ends. The CDR3 protein is CASSPLVIAVMDEQFF. The CDR3 region has the DNA TGTGCCAGCAGCCCCCTCGTGATAGCAGTAATGGATGAGCAGTTCTTC.

This clone was detected a few times. The chain uses TRBV9 and TRBJ2-6; D gene uncertain. The V gene's germline CDR1 is SGDLS and CDR2 YYNGEE. The CDR3 has 16 residues. V was shortened by 4 bases and J by 0 bases, with 11 bases between the two germline ends. As DNA, the CDR3 is TGTGCCAGCAGCCCCCTAATACCCTCTGGGGCCAACGTCCTGACTTTC. Protein sequence: CASSPLIPSGANVLTF.

This clone occurred a few times. This sequence joins TRBV7-2 and TRBJ1-5; D remains ambiguous. The V gene's germline CDR1 is SGHTA and CDR2 FQGNSA. The CDR3 runs 15 residues. Trimming removed 3 bases at V and 0 bases at J, with 9 bases between. The CDR3 region is CASSLGTYSNQPQHF. CDR3 coding DNA: TGTGCCAGCAGCTTGGGAACCTATAGCAATCAGCCCCAGCATTTT.

This clone was counted only a few times. The chain employs TRBV29-1 and TRBJ1-1; D gene unclear. The CDR3 has 11 amino acids. Looked up from germline, CDR1 is SQVTM and CDR2 is ANQGSEA. Trimming stripped 7 bases from V and 6 bases from J, with 12 bases between. The CDR3 DNA sequence: TGCAGCGGCCGACGTGGCGCTGAAGCTTTCTTT. It translates to CSGRRGAEAFF.

J is TRBJ2-1 and V is TRBV5-1, with 7 bases lining up with TRBD2. The CDR3 is 16 residues long. Germline CDR1 and CDR2: SGHRS and YFSETQ. The V gene end was trimmed by 0 bases and the J gene end by 2 bases; junction bases not matched to a gene: 5. CDR3 nucleotide sequence: TGCGCCAGCAGCTTGGAGAGGGGAGGGGCCTACAATGAGCAGTTCTTC. Translating gives CASSLERGGAYNEQFF. The full variable domain, rest sourced from reference TRBV5-1 and TRBJ2-1, is KAGVTQTPRYLIKTRGQQVTLSCSPISGHRSVSWYQQTPGQGLQFLFEYFSETQRNKGNFPGRFSGRQFSNSRSEMNVSTLELGDSALYLCASSLERGGAYNEQFFGPGTRLTVL.

For the CDR3, the DNA is TGTGCCAGCAGCGTAGGGGGTCTAAGTAATTCACCCCTCCACTTT. Protein: CASSVGGLSNSPLHF. The chain recombines TRBV9 with TRBJ1-6; D not certain. The CDR3 loop spans 15 amino acids. CDR1 is SGDLS and CDR2 is YYNGEE in the germline V gene. V lost 0 bases to trimming and J lost 6 bases, with 10 bases between them. Combining the CDR3 with reference TRBV9 and TRBJ1-6 gives the whole variable domain DSGVTQTPKHLITATGQRVTLRCSPRSGDLSVYWYQQSLDQGLQFLIQYYNGEERAKGNILERFSAQQFPDLHSELNLSSLELGDSALYFCASSVGGLSNSPLHFGNGTRLTVT.

The chain joins TRBV27 to TRBJ1-6; no reliable D call. The V end lost 4 bases, the J end lost 0 bases, and 19 bases lay between the germline ends. Germline CDR1 reads MNHEY; CDR2 reads SMNVEV (reference sequence). The CDR3 totals 19 residues. The CDR3 region has the DNA TGTGCCAGCAGTTCGCCGAGACGGCGTTTGAGCTCCTATAATTCACCCCTCCACTTT. Encoded protein: CASSSPRRRLSSYNSPLHF.

This clone has only a few counts. The chain uses TRBV7-9 and TRBJ2-1; 13 bases agree with TRBD2. The V segment lost 10 bases and the J segment 10 bases; nucleotides outside the gene matches: 10. The CDR3 totals 14 residues. Germline CDR1 SEHNR, CDR2 FQNEAQ (reference sequence). CDR3 sequence reads: CAIPYTSGGEEQFF. For the CDR3, the DNA is TGTGCCATCCCGTATACTAGCGGGGGGGAAGAGCAGTTCTTC.

This clone is categorized as large. The same CDR3 can be traced to other DNA sequences in this sample. The chain couples TRBV4-2 to TRBJ1-1; TRBD1 matches 8 bases. Germline V gene lookup returns CDR1 LGHNA and CDR2 YNFKEQ. Losses at the gene ends were 3 bases for V and 0 bases for J; bases not matched to a gene: 3. This CDR3 comprises 15 residues. Written as DNA, the CDR3 is TGTGCCAGCAGCCAGCGGACAGGGCTGAACACTGAAGCTTTCTTT. Residues: CASSQRTGLNTEAFF.

This clone was counted between two and nine times. The rearrangement uses TRBV5-4 and TRBJ1-1, with TRBD1 as a possible D gene (5 bases). There are 13 residues in the CDR3. The germline V gene has CDR1 SGHNT and CDR2 YYREEE (reference sequence). V lost 0 bases and J 7 bases, leaving 10 bases between the germline ends. This CDR3 reads CASSLEGAGEAFF. CDR3 in DNA: TGTGCCAGCAGCTTGGAAGGGGCGGGTGAAGCTTTCTTT.

This clone has more than one count but fewer than ten. The V call is TRBV30, the J call TRBJ2-2; either TRBD1 or TRBD2 may fit D (5 bases each). Germline values: CDR1 GTSNPN, CDR2 SVGIG (reference sequence). Trimming took 3 bases from V and 6 from J, leaving 11 bases between them. CDR3 length: 13 residues. CDR3 amino acids: CAWSEGNAGELFF. For the CDR3, the DNA is TGTGCCTGGAGCGAGGGGAATGCCGGGGAGCTGTTTTTT. Looking up the rest from reference TRBV30 and TRBJ2-2 gives the full variable domain: SQTIHQWPATLVQPVGSPLSLECTVEGTSNPNLYWYRQAAGRGLQLLFYSVGIGQISSEVPQNLSASRPQDRQFILSSKKLLLSDSGFYLCAWSEGNAGELFFGEGSRLTVL.

V and J are TRBV4-2 and TRBJ2-3; TRBD1 matches at 10 bases. The junction had 5 bases not matched to a gene; V was cut back by 3 bases and J by 2 bases. The CDR3 is 16 residues long. Germline values: CDR1 LGHNA, CDR2 YNFKEQ. CDR3 amino acids: CASSHPGQGVTDTQYF. As DNA, the CDR3 is TGTGCCAGCAGCCACCCCGGACAGGGGGTCACAGATACGCAGTATTTT.

This clone was observed a handful of times. The genes are TRBV25-1 and TRBJ1-4; 11 positions match TRBD1. The V gene end was trimmed by 5 bases and the J gene end by 7 bases; junction bases not matched to a gene: 9. Germline V gene data show CDR1 as MGHDK and CDR2 as SYGVNS. The length of the CDR3 is 16 residues. CDR3 in DNA: TGTGCCAGCAGTCCGAATATGGGACAGGGGGTTGAAAAACTGTTTTTT. This codes for CASSPNMGQGVEKLFF.

There are a few counts of this clone. Other DNA sequences in the same sample also yield this CDR3. The chain couples TRBV29-1 to TRBJ1-1, with D possibly matching TRBD1 (5 bases). CDR1 and CDR2 from the germline V gene are SQVTM and ANQGSEA. The CDR3 spans 11 residues. The CDR3 loop reads CSVRVNTEAFF. In nucleotides, the CDR3 is TGCAGTGTCAGGGTGAACACTGAAGCTTTCTTT.